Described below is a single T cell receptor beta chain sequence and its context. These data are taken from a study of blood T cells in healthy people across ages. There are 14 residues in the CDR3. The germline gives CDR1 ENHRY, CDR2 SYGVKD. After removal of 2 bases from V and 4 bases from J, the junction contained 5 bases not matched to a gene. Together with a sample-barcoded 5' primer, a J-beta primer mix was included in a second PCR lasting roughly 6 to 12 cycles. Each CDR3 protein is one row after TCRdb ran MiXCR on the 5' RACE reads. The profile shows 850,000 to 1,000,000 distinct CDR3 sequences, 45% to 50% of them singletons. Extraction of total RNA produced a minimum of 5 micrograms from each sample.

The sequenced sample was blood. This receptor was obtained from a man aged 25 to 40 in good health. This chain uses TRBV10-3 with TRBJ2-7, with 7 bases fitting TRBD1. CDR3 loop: CAISEGTVSYEQYF. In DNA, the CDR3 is TGTGCCATCAGTGAGGGGACAGTATCTTACGAGCAGTACTTC.